The 29 T cell receptor beta chains below were found in one sample sequenced in a study of shared clonotypes between healthy human individuals. Sequencing was performed with immunoSEQ multiplex PCR; in TCRdb, only in-frame clones are kept and a portion is missing. The table has roughly 760,000 clones, around two thirds seen once; the top ten hold approximately 1.7%. The sample consisted of memory CD4+ T cells sorted from blood. Subset reported: CD45RA-negative fraction. All receptors derive from a woman aged 25-40 years in good health.

Note on this clone: Other DNA sequences in the sample encode the same CDR3. The rearrangement links TRBV4-2 to TRBJ1-2, with D unclear. V was trimmed by 0 bases and J by 7 bases, leaving 3 bases between them. The CDR3 has 11 residues. Germline lookup yields CDR1 LGHNA and CDR2 YNFKEQ. The CDR3 region is CASSQDSGYTF. Written as DNA, the CDR3 is TGTGCCAGCAGCCAAGATTCTGGCTACACCTTC.

This rearrangement joins TRBV6-6 to TRBJ1-2, with a tentative D call TRBD1 (5 bases). CDR3 size: 13 residues. V lost 0 bases, J lost 8 bases, and 10 bases lay in between. Per germline, CDR1 MNHNY and CDR2 SVGAGI (reference sequence). The CDR3 reads CASSYSGVGGYTF. In DNA, the CDR3 is TGTGCCAGCAGTTACTCAGGGGTTGGGGGCTACACCTTC.

The chain uses TRBV11-2 and TRBJ2-7; 13 bases match TRBD2. This CDR3 is 14 amino acids long. V shed 5 bases and J 5 bases; nucleotides not matched to a gene: 3. Germline lookup yields CDR1 SGHAT and CDR2 FQNNGV. CDR3 residues: CASSRTSGRNEQYF. Written as DNA, the CDR3 is TGTGCCAGCAGCCGGACTAGCGGGAGAAACGAGCAGTACTTC.

In its sample, this clone was seen once. The chain carries TRBV4-1 and TRBJ1-2; 7 nucleotides line up with TRBD1. Per germline, CDR1 MGHRA and CDR2 YSYEKL. This CDR3 contains 16 residues. Germline trimming cut 5 bases from V and 8 bases from J; bases unmatched to any gene: 17. The CDR3 reads CASSTRQGSDAGGYTF. CDR3 sequence (DNA): TGCGCCAGCAGCACCCGACAGGGATCAGATGCCGGCGGCTACACCTTC.

This clone was detected a few times. In nucleotides, the CDR3 is TGCGCCAGCAGCTTGAGCGGTAGCGCTGGCACAGATACGCAGTATTTT. Residues: CASSLSGSAGTDTQYF. V is TRBV5-1 and J is TRBJ2-3, with D perhaps matching TRBD2 (5 bases). The CDR3 contains 16 residues. CDR1 and CDR2 from the germline V gene are SGHRS and YFSETQ. Trimming stripped 1 base from V and 1 base from J, with 13 bases between.

V is TRBV7-2 and J is TRBJ2-1; D gene ambiguous. CDR3 length: 12 residues. Germline CDR1 SGHTA, CDR2 FQGNSA. Trimming removed 5 bases from V and 8 bases from J, with 10 bases in between. The CDR3 DNA is TGTGCCAGCAGCCGACCTGGGTATGAGCAGTTCTTC. It translates to CASSRPGYEQFF.

This clone came up once. V usage is TRBV5-1 and J usage is TRBJ2-1; 11 nucleotides line up with TRBD2. J lost 7 bases, V lost 4 bases, and 7 bases had no gene match. CDR3 length equals 15 residues. Germline V gene data show CDR1 as SGHRS and CDR2 as YFSETQ. The CDR3 nucleotides read TGCGCCAGCAGCACCACTAGCGGGAGAGGGAATGAGCAGTTCTTC. This translates into CASSTTSGRGNEQFF.

The chain is built from TRBV27 and TRBJ2-7; 11 bases are a match to TRBD2. Per the germline V gene, CDR1 is MNHEY and CDR2 is SMNVEV (reference sequence). CDR3 length: 20 residues. The J segment lost 6 bases and the V segment lost 0 bases, leaving 19 bases of the junction unmatched. CDR3 sequence reads: CASSLSDAKVAGGPYFEQYF. CDR3 nucleotide sequence: TGTGCCAGCAGTTTATCAGACGCGAAGGTAGCGGGAGGGCCGTATTTCGAGCAGTACTTC.

This clone was counted once. The same CDR3 arises from other DNA sequences in this sample as well. This rearrangement joins TRBV19 to TRBJ1-3; D may be TRBD1 (5 bases). The CDR3 is 14 residues long. CDR1 and CDR2 (germline): LNHDA, SQIVND (reference sequence). V was trimmed by 7 bases and J by 0 bases, leaving 10 bases between them. CDR3 coding DNA: TGTGCCAGTACCATTGGGACCTCTGGAAACACCATATATTTT. Its protein is CASTIGTSGNTIYF. The entire variable domain, with the rest obtained from reference TRBV19 and TRBJ1-3, is as follows: DGGITQSPKYLFRKEGQNVTLSCEQNLNHDAMYWYRQDPGQGLRLIYYSQIVNDFQKGDIAEGYSVSREKKESFPLTVTSAQKNPTAFYLCASTIGTSGNTIYFGEGSWLTVV.

The chain carries TRBV6-1 and TRBJ2-1, with D perhaps TRBD1 (6 bases). Trimming stripped 7 bases from V and 5 bases from J, with 15 bases between. CDR3 length: 14 amino acids. Germline CDR1 MNHNS, CDR2 SASEGT. For the CDR3, the DNA is TGTGCCAGCACTCCGGGACACATAAACAATGAGCAGTTCTTC. Protein product: CASTPGHINNEQFF.

The chain uses TRBV5-1 and TRBJ2-1, with 13 nucleotides matching TRBD2. The CDR3 totals 15 residues. The V gene end was trimmed by 4 bases and the J gene end by 8 bases; junction bases not matched to a gene: 6. From germline, CDR1 is SGHRS and CDR2 YFSETQ. The DNA for the CDR3 is TGCGCCAGCAGCCCGGGGACTAGCGGGATTTATGAGCAGTTCTTC. It is translated as CASSPGTSGIYEQFF.

V usage is TRBV28 and J usage is TRBJ1-2, with a weak D call TRBD1 (5 bases). CDR3 length equals 17 residues. The V gene's germline CDR1 is MDHEN and CDR2 SYDVKM. Trimming removed 5 bases at V and 4 bases at J, with 23 bases between. The CDR3 here is CASSLQFGGGSSYGYTF. Written as DNA, the CDR3 is TGTGCCAGCAGTCTTCAGTTTGGGGGGGGTTCAAGCTATGGCTACACCTTC.

This clone appeared a few times. The CDR3 reads CASSEFGGGLGNTEAFF. Written as DNA, the CDR3 is TGTGCCAGCAGTGAATTCGGAGGGGGGCTCGGGAACACTGAAGCTTTCTTT. The V and J genes are TRBV6-1 and TRBJ1-1; possible D gene TRBD1, 6 bases. This CDR3 has 17 residues. Trimming took 2 bases from V and 1 from J, leaving 17 bases between them. CDR1 MNHNS and CDR2 SASEGT come from the germline V gene.

The V call is TRBV6-5, the J call TRBJ2-7; D ambiguous. V lost 2 bases and J lost 2, with 1 base in between. The germline V gene has CDR1 MNHEY and CDR2 SVGAGI. The CDR3 runs 11 residues. The chain's CDR3 is CASSYAYEQYF. CDR3 nucleotide sequence: TGTGCCAGCAGTTACGCCTACGAGCAGTACTTC.

This rearrangement joins TRBV2 to TRBJ1-1; 10 nucleotides line up with TRBD1. Germline CDR1 is SNHLY and CDR2 is FYNNEI. This CDR3 has 14 amino acids. J was trimmed by 8 bases and V by 6 bases; bases with no gene match: 9. In nucleotides, the CDR3 is TGTGCCAGCAGGGCCAGGACAGGGGGTAAGGAAGCTTTCTTT. Its translation is CASRARTGGKEAFF.

The V gene is TRBV29-1, the J gene TRBJ2-3; D remains ambiguous. Germline CDR1 reads SQVTM; CDR2 reads ANQGSEA. Trimming stripped 4 bases from V and 0 bases from J, with 20 bases between. The CDR3 sequence is 17 residues long. The CDR3 region is CSVAGLVGDPSTDTQYF. The CDR3 DNA reads TGCAGCGTTGCTGGTCTTGTTGGGGATCCTAGCACAGATACGCAGTATTTT.

The table lists this clone with a few counts. Other DNA sequences from this sample encode an identical CDR3 as well. The chain uses TRBV5-1 and TRBJ2-1; D gene unclear. With 1 base removed from V and 0 bases from J, the gap between germline ends came to 8 bases. The CDR3 sequence is 15 residues long. Looked up from germline, CDR1 is SGHRS and CDR2 is YFSETQ. The CDR3 loop reads CASSLTSSSYNEQFF. Here the CDR3 DNA reads TGCGCCAGCAGCTTGACGTCTAGCTCCTACAATGAGCAGTTCTTC. Using reference TRBV5-1 and TRBJ2-1 for the parts outside the CDR3, the full variable domain is KAGVTQTPRYLIKTRGQQVTLSCSPISGHRSVSWYQQTPGQGLQFLFEYFSETQRNKGNFPGRFSGRQFSNSRSEMNVSTLELGDSALYLCASSLTSSSYNEQFFGPGTRLTVL.

This clone occurred a few times. The J gene is TRBJ1-5, the V gene TRBV5-5; TRBD1 agrees at 9 bases. The CDR3 spans 17 residues. The germline V gene encodes CDR1 SGHKS and CDR2 YYEKEE (reference sequence). V lost 4 bases and J lost 0; bases outside the gene matches: 8. Here the CDR3 reads CASSGGTGSFSNQPQHF. The CDR3 DNA reads TGTGCCAGCAGCGGGGGGACAGGGAGTTTTAGCAATCAGCCCCAGCATTTT.

V gene TRBV5-1 combines with J gene TRBJ2-7; 11 positions agree with TRBD1. Germline trimming cut 5 bases from V and 7 bases from J; bases unmatched to any gene: 5. Per the germline V gene, CDR1 is SGHRS and CDR2 is YFSETQ. There are 13 residues in the CDR3. The DNA for the CDR3 is TGCGCCAGCAGTCAGGACAGGGGGCAAGAGCAGTACTTC. Protein product: CASSQDRGQEQYF. The whole variable domain, remainder taken from reference TRBV5-1 and TRBJ2-7, is KAGVTQTPRYLIKTRGQQVTLSCSPISGHRSVSWYQQTPGQGLQFLFEYFSETQRNKGNFPGRFSGRQFSNSRSEMNVSTLELGDSALYLCASSQDRGQEQYFGPGTRLTVT.

This clone was counted a few times. The V gene is TRBV5-8, the J gene TRBJ1-5; D may be TRBD1 (6 bases). The germline gives CDR1 SGHTS, CDR2 YDEGEE. There are 14 residues in the CDR3. Between the trimmed V and J ends, which lost 4 bases and 2 bases, there was a span of 10 bases. Here the CDR3 DNA reads TGTGCCAGCAGCGCGGGACATCGCAATCAGCCCCAGCATTTT. It yields the protein CASSAGHRNQPQHF.

The CDR3 protein is CASSPKQVSDTQYF. CDR3 DNA sequence: TGTGCCAGCTCACCGAAACAGGTATCAGATACGCAGTATTTT. The chain couples TRBV18 to TRBJ2-3, with D maybe TRBD1 (5 bases). Per the germline V gene, CDR1 is KGHSH and CDR2 is LQKENI. The CDR3 has 14 amino acids. V was cut by 3 bases and J by 4 bases, with 11 bases left in between.

J is TRBJ2-2 and V is TRBV19, with a weak D call TRBD2 (5 bases). Germline V gene data show CDR1 as LNHDA and CDR2 as SQIVND (reference sequence). V was pared by 7 bases and J by 0 bases, with 9 bases between. This CDR3 region has 14 residues. CDR3 protein: CASKRDANTGELFF. CDR3 bases: TGTGCCAGTAAACGGGATGCGAACACCGGGGAGCTGTTTTTT. The full variable domain, its missing parts supplied by reference TRBV19 and TRBJ2-2, is DGGITQSPKYLFRKEGQNVTLSCEQNLNHDAMYWYRQDPGQGLRLIYYSQIVNDFQKGDIAEGYSVSREKKESFPLTVTSAQKNPTAFYLCASKRDANTGELFFGEGSRLTVL.

CDR3 protein: CASSLDDQGSLHSNQPQHF. The CDR3 nucleotides read TGTGCCAGCAGCTTAGACGACCAGGGGAGCTTACATAGCAATCAGCCCCAGCATTTT. V is TRBV5-6 and J is TRBJ1-5; the D gene is possibly TRBD1 (6 bases). Germline-derived CDR1 and CDR2 are SGHDT and YYEEEE. The CDR3 covers 19 residues. V was clipped by 2 bases and J by 0 bases, with 21 bases between them.

The table lists this clone with a few counts. The CDR3 nucleotides are TGTGCCAGCAGTTTAGGTCGGAGGGATCAGCCCCAGCATTTT. It is translated as CASSLGRRDQPQHF. The chain combines TRBV28 with TRBJ1-5, with D unresolved. Germline loops: CDR1 MDHEN, CDR2 SYDVKM. Between the trimmed V and J ends, which lost 2 bases and 5 bases, there was a span of 10 bases. The CDR3 consists of 14 residues.

V is TRBV11-2 and J is TRBJ2-5; the D gene is possibly TRBD2 (6 bases). CDR3 length: 14 residues. The V gene's germline CDR1 is SGHAT and CDR2 FQNNGV. V was pared by 6 bases and J by 0 bases, with 11 bases between. CDR3 nucleotides: TGTGCCAGCAGGTCCACGGGGGACCAAGAGACCCAGTACTTC. Translating gives CASRSTGDQETQYF.

A remark on this clone: A much larger clone differs from this one at a single base, so this may be a read error. The CDR3 loop is CASSSGTYNEQFF. Here the CDR3 DNA reads TGTGCCAGCAGCTCCGGGACCTACAATGAGCAGTTCTTC. The J gene is TRBJ2-1, the V gene TRBV7-7, with D possibly being TRBD2 (5 bases). This CDR3 has 13 residues. V was clipped by 4 bases and J by 2 bases, with 6 bases between them. The germline V gene encodes CDR1 SSHAT and CDR2 FNYEAQ (reference sequence).

J is TRBJ1-5 and V is TRBV6-1; 7 nucleotides agree with TRBD1. After removal of 8 bases from V and 4 bases from J, the junction contained 8 bases not matched to a gene. Per the germline V gene, CDR1 is MNHNS and CDR2 is SASEGT. The CDR3 runs to 14 residues. The CDR3 bases are TGTGCCAGCCGAGAGGGGGCATGGAATCAGCCCCAGCATTTT. This encodes CASREGAWNQPQHF.

The chain is built from TRBV2 and TRBJ2-5; D remains ambiguous. Germline V gives CDR1 SNHLY, CDR2 FYNNEI. The CDR3 is made up of 11 amino acids. With 8 bases removed from V and 1 base from J, the gap between germline ends came to 5 bases. The CDR3 nucleotides are TGTGCCAGCGGCCTCCAAGAGACCCAGTACTTC. Translating it yields CASGLQETQYF.

The chain joins TRBV2 to TRBJ2-2; the D gene is possibly TRBD1 (5 bases). This CDR3 region has 14 residues. Trimming left V 5 bases short and J 6 bases short, with 13 bases between. Germline CDR1 reads SNHLY; CDR2 reads FYNNEI. The CDR3 DNA follows: TGTGCCAGCAGTTGGACACCGATGGCCGGGGAGCTGTTTTTT. Amino acids: CASSWTPMAGELFF.